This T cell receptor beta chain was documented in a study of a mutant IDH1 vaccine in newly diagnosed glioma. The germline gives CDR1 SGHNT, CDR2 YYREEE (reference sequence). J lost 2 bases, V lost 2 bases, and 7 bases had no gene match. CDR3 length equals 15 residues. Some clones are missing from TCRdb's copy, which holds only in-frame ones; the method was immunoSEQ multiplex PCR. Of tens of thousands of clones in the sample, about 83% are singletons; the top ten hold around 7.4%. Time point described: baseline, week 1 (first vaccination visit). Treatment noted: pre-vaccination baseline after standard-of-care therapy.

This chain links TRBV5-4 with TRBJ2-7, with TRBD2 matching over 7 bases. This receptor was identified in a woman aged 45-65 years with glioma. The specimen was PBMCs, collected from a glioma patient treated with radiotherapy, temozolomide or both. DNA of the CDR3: TGTGCCAGCAGCTTCGGGGCTAGCGGCGCCTACGAGCAGTACTTC. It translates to CASSFGASGAYEQYF.